This T cell receptor beta chain was observed in a study of identical twins. Between the trimmed V and J ends, which lost 4 bases and 0 bases, there was a span of 11 bases. Per the germline V gene, CDR1 is DFQATT and CDR2 is SNEGSKA (reference sequence). This CDR3 region has 14 residues. Using its own MiXCR run on the 5' RACE reads, TCRdb lists one record per CDR3 protein. The sample yields approximately 680,000 distinct CDR3 sequences, roughly 6.6% seen once. The sample holds a few counts of this clonotype. In addition, the sample was reused for a study of yellow fever vaccine responses in identical twins.

V is TRBV20-1 and J is TRBJ2-3; a weak D match, TRBD2 (5 bases). Material: PBMCs. This clonotype was obtained from a woman aged 18-29 years in good health. CDR3 in DNA: TGCAGTGCTACTGAAAAGCGGAGCACAGATACGCAGTATTTT. Protein sequence: CSATEKRSTDTQYF.